These T cell receptor beta chains were read from a single sample in a study of OX40 agonist ivuxolimab in advanced cancers. This table comes from immunoSEQ multiplex PCR, and its TCRdb copy is limited to in-frame clones, with some not included. The data hold roughly 100,000 clones, with 87% observed a single time. Sequenced material: CD4+ or CD8+ T cells sorted from blood, taken in a trial of the OX40 agonist ivuxolimab. These receptors were collected from an adult with an advanced solid tumor such as melanoma, head and neck, liver or kidney cancer. Each CDR3 is given with its conserved first and last residue. A D gene is named only where the DNA matches it firmly. Not every row has a clone size; where given, it reads once, few, many or a size class.

D: NA; size: NA; V: TRBV4-3; J: TRBJ1-1; CDR3: CASSQVRGGLGHTEAFF
D: TRBD1; size: NA; V: TRBV5-1; J: TRBJ2-7; CDR3: CASSLAEGTGEYEQYF
D: TRBD2; size: NA; V: TRBV4-3; J: TRBJ2-4; CDR3: CASSQDPARLAGQKNIQYF
D: NA; size: NA; V: TRBV5-4; J: TRBJ2-1; CDR3: CASSPRASSYNEQFF
D: TRBD2; size: NA; V: TRBV4-3; J: TRBJ2-3; CDR3: CASSQGSSGRGTDTQYF
D: NA; size: medium-sized; V: TRBV9; J: TRBJ1-5; CDR3: CASSVGGYNQPQHF
D: NA; size: NA; V: TRBV7-2; J: TRBJ1-2; CDR3: CASSLSQGYGYTF
D: NA; size: NA; V: TRBV4-3; J: TRBJ1-5; CDR3: CASSPNSGTAQPQHF
D: TRBD1; size: NA; V: TRBV19; J: TRBJ1-4; CDR3: CASSVQTGVGEKLFF
D: TRBD1; size: NA; V: TRBV7-9; J: TRBJ2-7; CDR3: CASSPWGQNLYEQYF